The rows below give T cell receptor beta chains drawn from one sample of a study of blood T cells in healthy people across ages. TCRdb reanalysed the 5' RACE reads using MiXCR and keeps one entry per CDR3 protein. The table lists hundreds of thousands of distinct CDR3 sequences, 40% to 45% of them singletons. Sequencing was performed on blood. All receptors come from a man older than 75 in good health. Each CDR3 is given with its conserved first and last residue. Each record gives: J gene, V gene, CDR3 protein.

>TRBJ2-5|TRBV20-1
CSALGQETQYF
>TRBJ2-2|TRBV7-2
CASSKLAGVDTGELFF
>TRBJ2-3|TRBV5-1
CASSTQSRGTDTQYF
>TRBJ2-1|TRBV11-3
CASSPSFRGAENEQFF
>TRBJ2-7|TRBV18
CVSLGAMTYEQYF
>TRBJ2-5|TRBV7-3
CASSQRQGSLETQYF
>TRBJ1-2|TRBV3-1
CASSQGTGALHGYTF
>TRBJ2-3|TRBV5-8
CASSLGGMKAQYF
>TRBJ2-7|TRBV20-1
CSARPPASVTYKQNF
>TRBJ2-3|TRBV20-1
CSGQRRGTVTDTQYF
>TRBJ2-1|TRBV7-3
CASSPNGLEGGRNEQFF
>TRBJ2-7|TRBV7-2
CASSLARVSEQYF
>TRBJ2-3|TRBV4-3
CASSQDRGVLDRVAQYF
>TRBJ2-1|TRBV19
CASRAENEQFF
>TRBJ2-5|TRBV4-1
CASSQDLGRGMGETQYF
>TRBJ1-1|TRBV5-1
CASSLNGGPMNTEAFF
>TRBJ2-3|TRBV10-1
CASSEISTDTQYF